These T cell receptor beta chains were read from a single sample in a study of T cells in Graves' hyperthyroidism and ophthalmopathy. TCRdb ran MiXCR on the multiplex PCR reads and lists one entry per CDR3 protein. The table lists roughly 800,000 distinct CDR3 sequences, over 35% of them singletons. The sample consisted of blood. These receptors originate from a man aged 18 to 30 with Graves' hyperthyroidism. Both conserved end residues are part of each CDR3.

V gene	J gene	CDR3 protein
TRBV29-1	TRBJ2-5	CSVRGVQETQYF
TRBV6-1	TRBJ2-7	CASSHPMGSLGEQYF
TRBV29-1	TRBJ1-3	CSVAPDDSGNTIYF
TRBV19	TRBJ1-1	CASSTRQVPRKAFF
TRBV19	TRBJ1-1	CASMGLRATEAFF
TRBV29-1	TRBJ2-5	CSALGTGRGQPQYF
TRBV10-3	TRBJ1-2	CAISPTGQEAPNYGYTF
TRBV20-1	TRBJ1-5	CSARGAGGGSSNQPQHF
TRBV6-1	TRBJ1-1	CASSDAGTGGTEAFF
TRBV29-1	TRBJ2-2	CSVRQTRTGELFF
TRBV19	TRBJ1-5	CASSTKETDINQPQHF
TRBV10-3	TRBJ2-7	CATTGGQGSYEQYF
TRBV7-9	-	CASSLVAFRRANTGELFF